The 16 T cell receptor beta chains reported below all come from one sample, sequenced in a study of response to subunit inactivated influenza vaccine. A single record per CDR3 protein comes from TCRdb applying MiXCR to the RT-PCR reads. The sample has hundreds of thousands of distinct CDR3 sequences; 10% to 15% are singletons. The source was non-naive T cells sorted from PBMCs, collected 14 days before vaccination. These receptors were taken from a man in his fifties or sixties who received an inactivated influenza vaccine.

In this sample, this clonotype turned up a few times. The chain has TRBV27 and TRBJ1-5; perhaps TRBD1 as D (6 bases). There are 16 residues in the CDR3. Trimming took off 7 bases at V and 0 bases at J, with 16 bases between the two ends. Germline V gives CDR1 MNHEY, CDR2 SMNVEV (reference sequence). The CDR3 coding sequence is TGTGCCAGCACCCTCATAGGGGGAGATAGCAATCAGCCCCAGCATTTT. Protein sequence: CASTLIGGDSNQPQHF.

In this sample, this clonotype turned up a few times. The chain carries TRBV7-2 and TRBJ2-7; D uncertain. Germline V gene lookup returns CDR1 SGHTA and CDR2 FQGNSA. The V gene lost 5 bases and the J gene lost 2 bases, with 13 bases spanning the gap. This CDR3 has 14 residues. This CDR3 reads CASSLDKGAYEQYF. The CDR3 DNA sequence: TGTGCCAGCAGCCTCGATAAAGGAGCCTACGAGCAGTACTTC.

The chain combines TRBV2 with TRBJ2-3; D gene ambiguous. Per the germline V gene, CDR1 is SNHLY and CDR2 is FYNNEI. V gave up 6 bases and J gave up 3 bases, with 13 bases separating them. The CDR3 loop spans 14 amino acids. The CDR3 DNA sequence: TGTGCCAGCAGATTTTCCGGATGGACAGATACGCAGTATTTT. It encodes CASRFSGWTDTQYF.

This clonotype was seen a few times. The chain couples TRBV7-2 to TRBJ2-5; D is perhaps TRBD1 (6 bases). Germline assignment: CDR1 SGHTA and CDR2 FQGNSA. Trimming took off 5 bases at V and 3 bases at J, with 19 bases between the two ends. This CDR3 contains 16 residues. CDR3 sequence reads: CASSRKFGTIKETQYF. CDR3 nucleotides: TGTGCCAGCAGCCGAAAGTTCGGGACAATTAAAGAGACCCAGTACTTC.

This sequence joins TRBV4-3 and TRBJ2-1; no reliable D call. V dropped 3 bases and J dropped 8 bases, with 17 bases sitting between them. The CDR3 is made up of 15 amino acids. The V gene's germline CDR1 is LGHNA and CDR2 YSLEER. Here the CDR3 DNA reads TGCGCCAGCAGCCAGGCTGGGGAAGGAAGGGATGAGCAGTTCTTC. It translates to CASSQAGEGRDEQFF.

This clonotype has a single count. The V and J genes are TRBV7-9 and TRBJ1-2; 7 nucleotides agree with TRBD1. The germline CDR1 and CDR2 sequences are SEHNR and FQNEAQ (reference sequence). The CDR3 covers 14 residues. V shed 7 bases and J 4 bases; nucleotides not matched to a gene: 9. The chain's CDR3 is CASTRTGPGYGYTF. For the CDR3, the DNA is TGTGCCAGCACAAGGACAGGTCCTGGCTATGGCTACACCTTC. Full variable domain (rest looked up from reference TRBV7-9 and TRBJ1-2): DTGVSQNPRHKITKRGQNVTFRCDPISEHNRLYWYRQTLGQGPEFLTYFQNEAQLEKSRLLSDRFSAERPKGSFSTLEIQRTEQGDSAMYLCASTRTGPGYGYTFGSGTRLTVV.

This chain links TRBV7-3 with TRBJ2-5; maybe TRBD2 (5 bases). Germline values: CDR1 SGHTA, CDR2 FQGTGA. V dropped 5 bases and J dropped 3 bases, with 10 bases sitting between them. CDR3 length: 13 residues. The CDR3 loop reads CASSPPGEETQYF. In DNA form, the CDR3 reads TGTGCCAGCAGCCCCCCCGGGGAAGAGACCCAGTACTTC.

With regard to this clonotype: A read error is possible here, since a much larger clone lies one base away. The chain links TRBV6-2 or TRBV6-3 to TRBJ1-1; a weak D match, TRBD1 (5 bases). Germline V gene lookup returns CDR1 MNHEY and CDR2 SVGEGT. V was clipped by 4 bases and J by 1 base, with 13 bases between them. The CDR3 consists of 15 residues. CDR3 DNA sequence: TGTGCCAGCAGTTCTCCGGGACGGGAGAACACTGAAGCTTTCTTT. Its translation is CASSSPGRENTEAFF.

This clonotype has more than one count but fewer than ten. The DNA for the CDR3 is TGTGCCAATTCTATCCGGGACAGGTTCTACGAGCAGTACTTC. Its protein is CANSIRDRFYEQYF. J is TRBJ2-7 and V is TRBV28, with 8 bases lining up with TRBD1. The CDR3 runs 14 residues. The germline gives CDR1 MDHEN, CDR2 SYDVKM. V gave up 10 bases and J gave up 3 bases; unmatched junction bases: 11.

The table lists this clonotype with many counts. V and J are TRBV29-1 and TRBJ2-2; no clear D gene. Germline loops: CDR1 SQVTM, CDR2 ANQGSEA. CDR3 length equals 11 residues. V lost 2 bases and J 13 bases, leaving 11 bases between the germline ends. CDR3 in DNA: TGCAGCGTTGAAAAAGGGTCGTTGCTGTTTTTT. It is translated as CSVEKGSLLFF.

This clonotype was seen a handful of times. The rearrangement links TRBV11-1 to TRBJ2-5, with no clear D. Germline V gives CDR1 SGHAT, CDR2 FQDESV (reference sequence). The CDR3 covers 14 residues. V dropped 5 bases and J dropped 5 bases, with 15 bases sitting between them. The chain's CDR3 is CASSTDSTEETQYF. CDR3 nucleotides: TGTGCCAGCAGCACAGACTCAACGGAGGAGACCCAGTACTTC.

This clonotype was detected ten times or more. The rearrangement uses TRBV11-2 and TRBJ2-7; D is ambiguous. V lost 2 bases, J lost 3 bases, and 8 bases lay in between. The germline CDR1 and CDR2 sequences are SGHAT and FQNNGV. The CDR3 is made up of 13 amino acids. CDR3 sequence reads: CASSLTGFYEQYF. The CDR3 DNA follows: TGTGCCAGCAGCTTAACCGGGTTCTACGAGCAGTACTTC.

The rearrangement uses TRBV27 and TRBJ2-5; the D gene is possibly TRBD1 (6 bases). Germline V lookup: CDR1 MNHEY, CDR2 SMNVEV (reference sequence). The germline V and J ends were trimmed by 5 bases and 4 bases, with 17 bases remaining between them. CDR3 length: 15 amino acids. CDR3 in amino acids: CASSPSSQGPETQYF. The CDR3 DNA follows: TGTGCCAGCAGTCCCTCGTCACAGGGCCCAGAGACCCAGTACTTC.

The rearrangement uses TRBV6-1 and TRBJ1-5; TRBD1 is a possible D gene (5 bases). CDR3 length equals 15 residues. The V and J ends lost 6 bases and 3 bases respectively, with 15 bases between them. CDR1 and CDR2 (germline): MNHNS, SASEGT. CDR3 DNA sequence: TGTGCCAGCAGGAAGGCAGGGAGGGACAATCAGCCCCAGCATTTT. Protein product: CASRKAGRDNQPQHF.

This chain joins TRBV7-2 and TRBJ2-3; no clear D. This CDR3 contains 14 residues. V shed 7 bases and J shed 0 bases, with 11 bases lying between them. Germline CDR1 SGHTA, CDR2 FQGNSA. The CDR3 loop reads CASKRQSSTDTQYF. CDR3 in DNA: TGTGCCAGCAAAAGACAATCTAGCACAGATACGCAGTATTTT.

The chain uses TRBV28 and TRBJ2-7; 9 bases map to TRBD1. J gave up 2 bases and V 5 bases, and 10 bases lay outside the gene matches. The CDR3 is 16 residues long. Per the germline V gene, CDR1 is MDHEN and CDR2 is SYDVKM. CDR3 sequence reads: CASSEGGQGRTYEQYF. CDR3 nucleotide sequence: TGTGCCAGCAGTGAGGGGGGACAGGGCCGAACCTACGAGCAGTACTTC.